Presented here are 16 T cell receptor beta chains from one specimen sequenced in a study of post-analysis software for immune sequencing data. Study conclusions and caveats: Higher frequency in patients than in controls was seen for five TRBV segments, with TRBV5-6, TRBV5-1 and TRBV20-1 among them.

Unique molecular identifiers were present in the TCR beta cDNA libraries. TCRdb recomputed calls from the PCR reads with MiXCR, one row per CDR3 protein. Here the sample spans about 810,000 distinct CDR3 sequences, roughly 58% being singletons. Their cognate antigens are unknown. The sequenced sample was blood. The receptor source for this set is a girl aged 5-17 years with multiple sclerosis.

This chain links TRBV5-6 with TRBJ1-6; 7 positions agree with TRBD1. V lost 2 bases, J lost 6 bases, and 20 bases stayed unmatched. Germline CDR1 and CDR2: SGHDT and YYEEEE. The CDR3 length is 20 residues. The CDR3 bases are TGTGCCAGCAGCTTCCGGGACAGATATTGGGACGAGCAGCCTAATTCACCCCTCCACTTT. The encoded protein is CASSFRDRYWDEQPNSPLHF. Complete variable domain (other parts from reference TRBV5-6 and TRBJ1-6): DAGVTQSPTHLIKTRGQQVTLRCSPKSGHDTVSWYQQALGQGPQFIFQYYEEEERQRGNFPDRFSGHQFPNYSSELNVNALLLGDSALYLCASSFRDRYWDEQPNSPLHFGNGTRLTVT.

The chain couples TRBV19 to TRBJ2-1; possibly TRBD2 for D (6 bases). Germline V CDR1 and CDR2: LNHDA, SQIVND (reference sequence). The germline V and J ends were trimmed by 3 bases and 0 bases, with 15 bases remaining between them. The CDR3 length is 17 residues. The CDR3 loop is CASSMAGTVSSYNEQFF. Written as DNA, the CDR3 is TGTGCCAGTAGTATGGCCGGGACTGTCAGCTCCTACAATGAGCAGTTCTTC.

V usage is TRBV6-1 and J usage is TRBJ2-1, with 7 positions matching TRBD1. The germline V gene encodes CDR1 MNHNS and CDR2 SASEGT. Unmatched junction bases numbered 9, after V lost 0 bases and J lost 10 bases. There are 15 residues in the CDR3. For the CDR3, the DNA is TGTGCCAGCAGTGAAGCAGGGGGCCGGGCGGTGGAGCAGTTCTTC. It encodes CASSEAGGRAVEQFF.

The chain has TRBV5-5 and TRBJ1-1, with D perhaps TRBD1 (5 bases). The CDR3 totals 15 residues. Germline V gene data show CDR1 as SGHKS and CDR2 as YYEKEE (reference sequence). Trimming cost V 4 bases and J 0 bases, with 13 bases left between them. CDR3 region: CASSPWDRMNTEAFF. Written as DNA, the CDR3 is TGTGCCAGCAGCCCCTGGGACCGTATGAACACTGAAGCTTTCTTT.

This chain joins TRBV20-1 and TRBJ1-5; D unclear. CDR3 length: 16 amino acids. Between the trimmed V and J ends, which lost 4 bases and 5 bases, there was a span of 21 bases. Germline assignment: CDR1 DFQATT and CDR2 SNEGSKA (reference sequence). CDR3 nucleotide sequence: TGCAGTGCTACGATATTGCAGGTTAAGGGAGATCAGCCCCAGCATTTT. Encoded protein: CSATILQVKGDQPQHF.

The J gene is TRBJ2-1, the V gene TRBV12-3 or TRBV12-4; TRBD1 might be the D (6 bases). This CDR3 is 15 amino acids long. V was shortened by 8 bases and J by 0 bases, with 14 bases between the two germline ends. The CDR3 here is CASAQQGSSYNEQFF. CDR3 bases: TGTGCCAGCGCACAACAGGGCAGCTCCTACAATGAGCAGTTCTTC.

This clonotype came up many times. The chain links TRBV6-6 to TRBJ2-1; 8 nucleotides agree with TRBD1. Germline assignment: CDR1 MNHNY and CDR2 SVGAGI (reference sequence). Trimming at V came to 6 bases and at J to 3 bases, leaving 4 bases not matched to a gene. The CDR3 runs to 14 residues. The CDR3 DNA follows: TGTGCCAGCAGCCGGGACAGGTTCTACAATGAGCAGTTCTTC. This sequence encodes CASSRDRFYNEQFF.

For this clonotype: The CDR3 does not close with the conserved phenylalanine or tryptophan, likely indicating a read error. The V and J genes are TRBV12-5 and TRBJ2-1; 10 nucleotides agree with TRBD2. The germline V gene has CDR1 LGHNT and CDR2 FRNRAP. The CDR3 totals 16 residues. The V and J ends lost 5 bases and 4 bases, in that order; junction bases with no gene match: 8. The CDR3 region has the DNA TGTGCTAGTGGTCTAACTAGCGGGGCTACTTACAATGAGCAGTTCTTA. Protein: CASGLTSGATYNEQFL.

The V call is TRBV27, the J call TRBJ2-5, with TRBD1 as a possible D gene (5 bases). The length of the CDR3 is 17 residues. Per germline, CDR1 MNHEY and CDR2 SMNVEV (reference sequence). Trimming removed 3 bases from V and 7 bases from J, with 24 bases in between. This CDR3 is CASSFQGFPQSMGTQYF. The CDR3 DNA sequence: TGTGCCAGCAGTTTCCAGGGTTTCCCTCAATCCATGGGGACCCAGTACTTC.

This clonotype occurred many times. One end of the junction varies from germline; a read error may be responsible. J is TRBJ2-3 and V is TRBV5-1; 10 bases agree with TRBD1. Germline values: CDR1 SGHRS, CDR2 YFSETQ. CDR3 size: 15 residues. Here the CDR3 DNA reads TGTGCCAGCAGTTTGGGACAGGGGAGAACAGATACGCAGTATTTT. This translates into CASSLGQGRTDTQYF.

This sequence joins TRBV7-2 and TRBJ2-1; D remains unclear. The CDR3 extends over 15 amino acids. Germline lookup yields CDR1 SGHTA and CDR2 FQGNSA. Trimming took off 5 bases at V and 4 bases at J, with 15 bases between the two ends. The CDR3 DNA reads TGTGCCAGCAGCCCCCGAGGAGTGGGTTACAATGAGCAGTTCTTC. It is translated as CASSPRGVGYNEQFF.

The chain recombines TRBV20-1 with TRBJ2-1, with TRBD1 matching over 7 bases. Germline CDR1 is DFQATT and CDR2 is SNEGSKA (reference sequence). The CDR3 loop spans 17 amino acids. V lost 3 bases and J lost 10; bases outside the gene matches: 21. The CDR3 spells CSARNKRSGTDPYEQFF. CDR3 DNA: TGCAGTGCTAGGAATAAACGTTCCGGGACAGATCCCTACGAGCAGTTCTTC.

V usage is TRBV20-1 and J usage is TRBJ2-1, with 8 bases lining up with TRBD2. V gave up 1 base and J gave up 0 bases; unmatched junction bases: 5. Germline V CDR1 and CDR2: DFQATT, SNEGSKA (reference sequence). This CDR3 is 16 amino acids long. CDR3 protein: CSARVTSGASYNEQFF. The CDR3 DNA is TGCAGTGCTAGAGTCACTAGCGGTGCCTCCTACAATGAGCAGTTCTTC.

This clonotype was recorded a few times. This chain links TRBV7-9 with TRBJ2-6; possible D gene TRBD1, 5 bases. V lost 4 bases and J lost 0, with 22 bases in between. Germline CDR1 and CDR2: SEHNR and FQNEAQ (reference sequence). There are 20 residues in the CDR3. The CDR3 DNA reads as TGTGCCAGCAGCTCCCGTACTCGCCACAGGCAGAGCTCTGGGGCCAACGTCCTGACTTTC. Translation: CASSSRTRHRQSSGANVLTF.

The CDR3 loop reads CASSLVLAGPQDGELFF. CDR3 coding DNA: TGCGCCAGCAGCTTGGTGCTAGCGGGCCCCCAGGACGGGGAGCTGTTTTTT. The chain has TRBV5-1 and TRBJ2-2; 8 bases line up with TRBD2. The CDR3 is 17 residues long. Germline values: CDR1 SGHRS, CDR2 YFSETQ. V dropped 0 bases and J dropped 7; count of bases not matched to a gene: 11.

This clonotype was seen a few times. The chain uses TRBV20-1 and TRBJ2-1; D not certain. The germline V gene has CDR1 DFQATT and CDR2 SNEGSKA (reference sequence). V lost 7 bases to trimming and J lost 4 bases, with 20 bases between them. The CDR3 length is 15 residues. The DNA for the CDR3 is TGCAGTGGCGCGCCGCCCCCCCTATCGTACAATGAGCAGTTCTTC. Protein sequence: CSGAPPPLSYNEQFF.